The 5 T cell receptor beta chains below all came from one sample that was sequenced in a study of T cell clonotyping in hematopoietic cell transplantation. The assay was immunoSEQ multiplex PCR, and TCRdb's table has in-frame clones only and misses some. The sample shows roughly 13,000 clones, around 90% of them seen only once. The sample taken for sequencing was peripheral blood mononuclear cells. These receptors originate from a man aged 25 to 45 in good health. Some clones in this sample may be carry-over from other donors' samples.

This clone was found a few times. The chain uses TRBV9 and TRBJ2-5, with D possibly TRBD1 on 5 matching bases. Trimming stripped 4 bases from V and 10 bases from J, with 23 bases between. Germline CDR1 reads SGDLS; CDR2 reads YYNGEE. The CDR3 has 15 amino acids. Here the CDR3 DNA reads TGTGCCAGCAGCCCAGATGGCCAGGGTAGACGAGACCAGTACTTC. This sequence encodes CASSPDGQGRRDQYF.

This sequence joins TRBV4-1 and TRBJ1-4, with D maybe TRBD1 (5 bases). The CDR3 consists of 15 residues. Deletions cut 2 bases from V and 7 bases from J, with 14 bases between. Germline-derived CDR1 and CDR2 are MGHRA and YSYEKL. CDR3 nucleotide sequence: TGCGCCAGCAGCCAATCAGGGCAGGCCTCTGAAAAACTGTTTTTT. It encodes CASSQSGQASEKLFF.

The V and J genes are TRBV5-6 and TRBJ2-6, with 7 bases lining up with TRBD1. CDR1 SGHDT and CDR2 YYEEEE come from the germline V gene. The J segment lost 0 bases and the V segment lost 4 bases, leaving 13 bases of the junction unmatched. The CDR3 is 19 residues long. For the CDR3, the DNA is TGTGCCAGCAGCGAAGTAGGGGACAGCTTCAGCTCTGGGGCCAACGTCCTGACTTTC. Protein sequence: CASSEVGDSFSSGANVLTF. The variable domain in full, completed from reference TRBV5-6 and TRBJ2-6, reads DAGVTQSPTHLIKTRGQQVTLRCSPKSGHDTVSWYQQALGQGPQFIFQYYEEEERQRGNFPDRFSGHQFPNYSSELNVNALLLGDSALYLCASSEVGDSFSSGANVLTFGAGSRLTVL.

CDR3 sequence reads: CASSFRTGGGEKLFF. The CDR3 nucleotides are TGTGCCAGCAGCTTCCGGACAGGGGGGGGAGAAAAACTGTTTTTT. V is TRBV13 and J is TRBJ1-4; TRBD1 matches 10 bases. Trimming removed 3 bases from V and 8 bases from J; junction bases left unmatched: 6. CDR3 length: 15 residues. The germline V gene has CDR1 PRHDT and CDR2 FYEKMQ (reference sequence).

CDR3 bases: TGCGCCAGCAGCTTGGGGACACAAGAGACCCAGTACTTC. This codes for CASSLGTQETQYF. V is TRBV5-1 and J is TRBJ2-5, with a tentative D call TRBD1 (5 bases). V was shortened by 0 bases and J by 2 bases, with 5 bases between the two germline ends. The CDR3 has 13 amino acids. Germline lookup yields CDR1 SGHRS and CDR2 YFSETQ.